This TCR beta chain is drawn from a study of blood T cell repertoires in COVID-19. Per the study methods: Amplification with reference gene primers provided the estimates of nucleated cell counts. Profiling relied on immunoSEQ multiplex PCR, and the TCRdb table lists in-frame clones only, not all of them. V and J calls and clone size come straight from that table; D and trimming were deduced from the DNA. The sample includes some 180,000 clones, roughly 76% of them seen just once. The sample comprised peripheral blood. The origin of this receptor is a woman aged 80 or over with COVID-19, enrolled during active disease.

For the CDR3, the DNA is TGTGCCAGCAGTGAGTACAGAATGAACACTGAAGCTTTCTTT. It is translated as CASSEYRMNTEAFF. V gene TRBV6-1 combines with J gene TRBJ1-1; D is ambiguous. Germline CDR1 MNHNS, CDR2 SASEGT. The CDR3 loop spans 14 amino acids. Trimming took off 3 bases at V and 0 bases at J, with 8 bases between the two ends.